The 20 T cell receptor beta chains below were found in one sample sequenced in a study of OX40 agonist ivuxolimab in advanced cancers. The assay was immunoSEQ multiplex PCR, and TCRdb's table has in-frame clones only and misses some. In the table there are about 19,000 clones, roughly 80% of which are singletons. Sequenced material: CD4+ or CD8+ T cells sorted from blood, taken in a trial of the OX40 agonist ivuxolimab. The receptors were sampled from an adult with an advanced solid tumor such as melanoma, head and neck, liver or kidney cancer.

The CDR3 reads CASSPDRGGEKLFF. The CDR3 region has the DNA TGCGCCAGCAGCCCAGACAGGGGGGGAGAAAAACTGTTTTTT. The J gene is TRBJ1-4, the V gene TRBV4-1; 9 bases line up with TRBD1. After removal of 4 bases from V and 8 bases from J, the junction contained 5 bases not matched to a gene. The CDR3 has 14 residues. In germline, CDR1 is MGHRA, CDR2 YSYEKL.

The chain recombines TRBV2 with TRBJ1-5; tentative D call: TRBD1 (5 bases). Germline V gene data show CDR1 as SNHLY and CDR2 as FYNNEI. Trimming cost V 4 bases and J 2 bases, with 18 bases left between them. There are 17 residues in the CDR3. The CDR3 bases are TGTGCCAGCAGTGGAAGGAAGGGTGGGGGGGGCAATCAGCCCCAGCATTTT. Translated: CASSGRKGGGGNQPQHF.

The rearrangement links TRBV6-1 to TRBJ2-7; no clear D. The CDR3 covers 15 residues. V shed 7 bases and J shed 0 bases, with 16 bases lying between them. Per the germline V gene, CDR1 is MNHNS and CDR2 is SASEGT. CDR3 nucleotides: TGTGCCAGCAACCAACAGCCACGGAGCTCCTACGAGCAGTACTTC. The encoded protein is CASNQQPRSSYEQYF.

The chain couples TRBV7-8 to TRBJ2-5; D gene uncertain. The germline CDR1 and CDR2 sequences are SGHVS and FQNEAQ. V lost 0 bases and J lost 5, with 1 base in between. This CDR3 is built from 11 residues. The CDR3 DNA is TGTGCCAGCAGCTTAGCTGAGACCCAGTACTTC. It yields the protein CASSLAETQYF.

The V gene is TRBV27, the J gene TRBJ1-5, with D uncertain. The CDR3 length is 13 residues. Per the germline V gene, CDR1 is MNHEY and CDR2 is SMNVEV (reference sequence). Between the trimmed V and J ends, which lost 0 bases and 11 bases, there was a span of 11 bases. Written as DNA, the CDR3 is TGTGCCAGCAGTTTATCCCACAGTCGGGCCCAGCATTTT. Protein product: CASSLSHSRAQHF.

The chain carries TRBV10-2 and TRBJ1-2; no reliable D call. Germline V lookup: CDR1 WSHSY, CDR2 SAAADI. Trimming shortened V by 4 bases and J by 3 bases, and 6 bases separated the two germline ends. This CDR3 comprises 12 residues. The CDR3 is CASSGGYYGYTF. Here the CDR3 DNA reads TGCGCCAGCAGTGGCGGATACTATGGCTACACCTTC.

J is TRBJ1-5 and V is TRBV10-2, with 9 bases aligning to TRBD1. Germline loops: CDR1 WSHSY, CDR2 SAAADI. The CDR3 length is 15 residues. V gave up 6 bases and J gave up 0 bases; unmatched junction bases: 3. CDR3 nucleotide sequence: TGCGCCAGCAGACAGGGACAGGGTAGCAATCAGCCCCAGCATTTT. Residues: CASRQGQGSNQPQHF.

Notes on this clone: A read error may produce the germline difference seen at one junction end. The chain uses TRBV11-2 and TRBJ1-1; 7 nucleotides line up with TRBD1. CDR3 length equals 14 residues. Per germline, CDR1 SGHAT and CDR2 FQNNGV. The CDR3 nucleotides read TGTGCCAGCAGCTTAGATCGGGGGACAGCGGAAGTTTTCTTT. Protein: CASSLDRGTAEVFF.

The chain is built from TRBV5-1 and TRBJ2-7, with a weak D call TRBD1 (7 bases). Germline V gives CDR1 SGHRS, CDR2 YFSETQ. The CDR3 is 14 residues long. V dropped 2 bases and J dropped 2 bases, with 11 bases sitting between them. The CDR3 reads CASSFRGDTYEQYF. In DNA form, the CDR3 reads TGCGCCAGCAGCTTCAGGGGGGACACCTACGAGCAGTACTTC. Filled out from reference TRBV5-1 and TRBJ2-7, the complete variable domain reads KAGVTQTPRYLIKTRGQQVTLSCSPISGHRSVSWYQQTPGQGLQFLFEYFSETQRNKGNFPGRFSGRQFSNSRSEMNVSTLELGDSALYLCASSFRGDTYEQYFGPGTRLTVT.

This clone appeared a single time. The V gene is TRBV27, the J gene TRBJ2-5; D remains ambiguous. The CDR3 is 13 residues long. Germline lookup yields CDR1 MNHEY and CDR2 SMNVEV (reference sequence). Deletions cut 6 bases from V and 5 bases from J, with 13 bases between. Written as DNA, the CDR3 is TGTGCCAGCAGCCCTAGGCCCCCTGAGACCCAGTACTTC. Its translation is CASSPRPPETQYF.

V gene TRBV7-2 combines with J gene TRBJ2-1; D is ambiguous. CDR1 SGHTA and CDR2 FQGNSA come from the germline V gene. CDR3 length: 12 amino acids. With 5 bases removed from V and 10 bases from J, the gap between germline ends came to 12 bases. The CDR3 region is CASSPDPREQFF. The CDR3 DNA reads as TGTGCCAGCAGCCCCGACCCCCGAGAGCAGTTCTTC. The whole variable domain, filled in from reference TRBV7-2 and TRBJ2-1, reads GAGVSQSPSNKVTEKGKDVELRCDPISGHTALYWYRQSLGQGLEFLIYFQGNSAPDKSGLPSDRFSAERTGGSVSTLTIQRTQQEDSAVYLCASSPDPREQFFGPGTRLTVL.

This chain links TRBV2 with TRBJ1-4; 7 bases agree with TRBD1. Germline V gene data show CDR1 as SNHLY and CDR2 as FYNNEI. Unmatched junction bases numbered 11, after V lost 9 bases and J lost 1 base. The CDR3 spans 16 residues. The CDR3 loop reads CARRETGSKTNEKLFF. The CDR3 coding sequence is TGTGCCAGGCGGGAGACAGGGTCCAAAACTAATGAAAAACTGTTTTTT.

The chain couples TRBV2 to TRBJ2-5; perhaps TRBD2 as D (6 bases). Germline CDR1 is SNHLY and CDR2 is FYNNEI. This CDR3 comprises 16 residues. The V end was cut by 3 bases, the J end by 0 bases, with 14 bases between. CDR3 in amino acids: CASSDAGLRYQETQYF. The DNA for the CDR3 is TGTGCCAGCAGTGATGCGGGACTTCGGTACCAAGAGACCCAGTACTTC.

The chain carries TRBV11-2 and TRBJ2-3; a possible D gene is TRBD2 (5 bases). CDR1 SGHAT and CDR2 FQNNGV come from the germline V gene. Trimming cost V 1 base and J 6 bases, with 5 bases left between them. The length of the CDR3 is 12 residues. CDR3 sequence reads: CASSLGGDTQYF. The CDR3 DNA reads as TGTGCCAGCAGCTTAGGCGGGGATACGCAGTATTTT.

This sequence joins TRBV5-4 and TRBJ1-1; D gene ambiguous. This CDR3 is 16 amino acids long. V dropped 0 bases and J dropped 1 base, with 13 bases sitting between them. Germline CDR1 and CDR2: SGHNT and YYREEE (reference sequence). The CDR3 bases are TGTGCCAGCAGCTTGGCGGGAGACGGAGGGAACACTGAAGCTTTCTTT. This codes for CASSLAGDGGNTEAFF.

The chain joins TRBV6-6 to TRBJ2-7; possibly TRBD1 or TRBD2 for D (6 bases each). The ends were cut back, 10 bases at V and 0 bases at J, with 13 bases in the middle. Germline V gives CDR1 MNHNY, CDR2 SVGAGI (reference sequence). This CDR3 has 13 residues. This CDR3 is CATTPGASYEQYF. The CDR3 region has the DNA TGTGCCACCACACCGGGGGCCTCCTACGAGCAGTACTTC.

CDR3 coding DNA: TGTGCCAGCAGTGAACATCCGGCGGGGGACACCATATATTTT. Encoded protein: CASSEHPAGDTIYF. V is TRBV2 and J is TRBJ1-3, with D perhaps TRBD1 (5 bases). CDR1 is SNHLY and CDR2 is FYNNEI in the germline V gene. There are 14 residues in the CDR3. V was clipped by 2 bases and J by 8 bases, with 13 bases between them. The variable domain in full, with the rest retrieved from reference TRBV2 and TRBJ1-3, is EPEVTQTPSHQVTQMGQEVILRCVPISNHLYFYWYRQILGQKVEFLVSFYNNEISEKSEIFDDQFSVERPDGSNFTLKIRSTKLEDSAMYFCASSEHPAGDTIYFGEGSWLTVV.

The chain uses TRBV28 and TRBJ2-3, with 7 bases lining up with TRBD1. The germline V gene has CDR1 MDHEN and CDR2 SYDVKM. Unmatched junction bases numbered 4, after V lost 6 bases and J lost 4 bases. CDR3 length: 13 amino acids. The CDR3 spells CASRGGLADTQYF. CDR3 coding DNA: TGTGCCAGCAGAGGGGGCTTGGCAGATACGCAGTATTTT. The variable domain in full, completed from reference TRBV28 and TRBJ2-3, reads DVKVTQSSRYLVKRTGEKVFLECVQDMDHENMFWYRQDPGLGLRLIYFSYDVKMKEKGDIPEGYSVSREKKERFSLILESASTNQTSMYLCASRGGLADTQYFGPGTRLTVL.

The V call is TRBV6-5, the J call TRBJ1-2; D might be TRBD1 (5 bases). Germline CDR1 reads MNHEY; CDR2 reads SVGAGI. The CDR3 sequence is 16 residues long. Trimming took 2 bases from V and 5 from J, leaving 18 bases between them. The CDR3 loop is CASSYGAGQGIYGYTF. CDR3 coding DNA: TGTGCCAGCAGTTACGGGGCGGGGCAGGGTATTTATGGCTACACCTTC.

The gene calls are TRBV27 and TRBJ2-7, with 13 bases lining up with TRBD2. The CDR3 covers 14 residues. V lost 8 bases and J lost 6; bases outside the gene matches: 7. From germline, CDR1 is MNHEY and CDR2 SMNVEV (reference sequence). The CDR3, as DNA: TGTGCCAGCTCTCCGGGACTAGCGGGATCCGAGCAGTACTTC. It encodes CASSPGLAGSEQYF.